This section outlines one TCR beta chain sequence together with its context. Its antigen is unknown. This record belongs to a study of cytomegalovirus exposure and HLA in healthy donors. Study results and limitations: Accounts indicate the classifier identified cytomegalovirus status with strong specificity and sensitivity. Overall, approximately 150 TCR beta chains were annotated as cytomegalovirus-associated. According to a subsequent analysis, TCR clusters identified in the first cohort showed a tendency to co-occur across the 100 to 150 validation repertoires.

Per the germline V gene, CDR1 is ENHRY and CDR2 is SYGVKD. CDR3 length: 17 residues. Unmatched junction bases numbered 13, after V lost 2 bases and J lost 7 bases. Clones were read by immunoSEQ multiplex PCR, and TCRdb kept only the in-frame ones, dropping some. Here the sample spans roughly 130,000 clones, roughly 86% being singletons. Sequencing was performed on PBMCs. The chain uses TRBV10-3 and TRBJ2-3; 9 bases match TRBD2. The receptor was isolated from a man aged 25 to 45 in good health and CMV-seronegative. The CDR3 region is CAISETARGRAENTQYF. CDR3 DNA: TGTGCCATCAGTGAGACAGCGCGCGGGAGGGCCGAAAATACGCAGTATTTT.